The 29 T cell receptor beta chains given below trace back to one sample, sequenced in a study of identical twins. TCRdb reprocessed the 5' RACE reads with MiXCR, giving one entry per CDR3 protein. The data show about 430,000 distinct CDR3 sequences, with roughly 20% seen just once and about 12% held by the top ten. Sequencing used naive T cells sorted from blood. The receptors originated from a man aged 50-60 years in good health.

This clonotype was seen a handful of times. This chain joins TRBV4-2 and TRBJ2-7; a possible D gene is TRBD1 (5 bases). Per the germline V gene, CDR1 is LGHNA and CDR2 is YNFKEQ. Trimming removed 8 bases from V and 0 bases from J, with 17 bases in between. This CDR3 has 15 amino acids. The CDR3 is CASADIPGSSYEQYF. In nucleotides, the CDR3 is TGTGCCAGCGCGGACATACCAGGGTCCTCCTACGAGCAGTACTTC.

The chain recombines TRBV6-1 with TRBJ1-1; D ambiguous. The CDR3 is 15 amino acids. V was pared by 6 bases and J by 0 bases, with 14 bases between. Germline lookup yields CDR1 MNHNS and CDR2 SASEGT. DNA for the CDR3: TGTGCCAGCAGCCCGGACTGGACCCTGAACACTGAAGCTTTCTTT. This sequence encodes CASSPDWTLNTEAFF.

This clonotype showed up just a few times. V is TRBV6-2 or TRBV6-3 and J is TRBJ1-5; D call uncertain. Germline CDR1 MNHEY, CDR2 SVGEGT. Trimming took off 0 bases at V and 5 bases at J, with 17 bases between the two ends. There are 17 residues in the CDR3. CDR3 loop: CASSYSRRETSHQPQHF. CDR3 nucleotides: TGTGCCAGCAGTTACTCGAGGAGGGAGACGTCCCATCAGCCCCAGCATTTT.

The table lists this clonotype with a few counts. The CDR3 nucleotides are TGTGCCAGCAGCACTAGGTACAATGAGCAGTTCTTC. Amino acid sequence: CASSTRYNEQFF. This chain links TRBV7-9 with TRBJ2-1; a possible D gene is TRBD2 (5 bases). Germline V CDR1 and CDR2: SEHNR, FQNEAQ (reference sequence). Trimming shortened V by 5 bases and J by 4 bases, and 6 bases separated the two germline ends. The CDR3 is made up of 12 amino acids. The full variable domain, in which reference TRBV7-9 and TRBJ2-1 provide the parts outside the CDR3, is DTGVSQNPRHKITKRGQNVTFRCDPISEHNRLYWYRQTLGQGPEFLTYFQNEAQLEKSRLLSDRFSAERPKGSFSTLEIQRTEQGDSAMYLCASSTRYNEQFFGPGTRLTVL.

The chain employs TRBV24-1 and TRBJ2-5; a weak D match, TRBD1 (5 bases). The germline V gene has CDR1 KGHDR and CDR2 SFDVKD. Trimming took off 0 bases at V and 2 bases at J, with 9 bases between the two ends. This CDR3 spans 15 amino acids. In DNA, the CDR3 is TGTGCCACCAGTGATTTGACAGGTCAACAAGAGACCCAGTACTTC. It codes for CATSDLTGQQETQYF.

CDR3 coding DNA: TGTGCCATCAGTGAGTCGAACCCAGCGCAAGAGACCCAGTACTTC. Translating gives CAISESNPAQETQYF. V gene TRBV10-3 combines with J gene TRBJ2-5, with D hard to call. Trimming cost V 0 bases and J 2 bases, with 10 bases left between them. Germline values: CDR1 ENHRY, CDR2 SYGVKD. The CDR3 is 15 residues long.

This clonotype has only a few counts. This chain uses TRBV7-2 with TRBJ2-5; D unresolved. CDR3 size: 15 residues. With 5 bases removed from V and 4 bases from J, the gap between germline ends came to 17 bases. Germline V gene lookup returns CDR1 SGHTA and CDR2 FQGNSA. The CDR3, as DNA: TGTGCCAGCAGCCGTCGGGTTTCAGTGGGAGAGACCCAGTACTTC. Its protein is CASSRRVSVGETQYF.

The chain links TRBV4-1 to TRBJ2-1; 13 nucleotides match TRBD2. J gave up 8 bases and V 0 bases, and 7 bases lay outside the gene matches. The CDR3 spans 17 residues. Germline V gene data show CDR1 as MGHRA and CDR2 as YSYEKL. CDR3 protein: CASSQEIGTSGTDEQFF. For the CDR3, the DNA is TGCGCCAGCAGCCAAGAAATTGGGACTAGCGGGACCGATGAGCAGTTCTTC.

This clonotype showed up many times. V usage is TRBV30 and J usage is TRBJ2-7, with 7 bases matching TRBD2. Germline loops: CDR1 GTSNPN, CDR2 SVGIG (reference sequence). The CDR3 is 18 residues long. V dropped 0 bases and J dropped 4; count of bases not matched to a gene: 18. The CDR3 DNA follows: TGTGCCTGGAGTGTACTGGGCCGAATTGGGAGGGAGGAGTACGAGCAGTACTTC. Protein product: CAWSVLGRIGREEYEQYF.

The V and J genes are TRBV29-1 and TRBJ2-2, with 12 bases fitting TRBD1. Unmatched junction bases numbered 13, after V lost 4 bases and J lost 4 bases. Germline V gives CDR1 SQVTM, CDR2 ANQGSEA. The CDR3 loop spans 18 amino acids. The CDR3 spells CSVVFTGTGGVGTGELFF. The CDR3 DNA reads as TGCAGCGTTGTATTCACCGGGACAGGGGGCGTTGGCACCGGGGAGCTGTTTTTT.

The chain is built from TRBV7-2 and TRBJ2-3, with 11 positions matching TRBD2. The CDR3 has 18 amino acids. The germline V gene encodes CDR1 SGHTA and CDR2 FQGNSA. The junction had 13 bases not matched to a gene; V was cut back by 5 bases and J by 3 bases. CDR3: CASSRSGRAYTGTDTQYF. CDR3 DNA: TGTGCCAGCAGCCGTAGCGGGAGGGCTTACACCGGGACAGATACGCAGTATTTT.

This clonotype was seen many times. The chain has TRBV5-6 and TRBJ2-7, with unresolved D. The CDR3 spans 12 residues. V shed 0 bases and J shed 4 bases, with 5 bases lying between them. Germline loops: CDR1 SGHDT, CDR2 YYEEEE. The CDR3 DNA reads TGTGCCAGCAGCTTGGTTCAGTACGAGCAGTACTTC. Its translation: CASSLVQYEQYF.

This clonotype was seen repeatedly, ten times or more. The rearrangement joins TRBV6-2 or TRBV6-3 to TRBJ2-1; no definite D call. The germline V gene has CDR1 MNHEY and CDR2 SVGEGT. V lost 10 bases and J 7 bases, leaving 11 bases between the germline ends. This CDR3 comprises 11 residues. CDR3 nucleotides: TGTGCCACGGGCCACGGGAATGAGCAGTTCTTC. Amino acids: CATGHGNEQFF.

In its sample, this clonotype was seen once. The chain carries TRBV29-1 and TRBJ2-3; no reliable D call. CDR1 is SQVTM, CDR2 ANQGSEA, per germline. The CDR3 is 13 amino acids. Deletions cut 1 base from V and 2 bases from J, with 7 bases between. The CDR3 DNA follows: TGCAGCGTTGAAGCGACTTCCACAGATACGCAGTATTTT. It translates to CSVEATSTDTQYF.

This clonotype appeared many times. V usage is TRBV7-2 and J usage is TRBJ2-7, with 10 bases identical to TRBD2. CDR1 SGHTA and CDR2 FQGNSA come from the germline V gene. V lost 6 bases to trimming and J lost 1 base; unmatched junction nucleotides: 6. The CDR3 extends over 15 amino acids. DNA of the CDR3: TGTGCCAGCAGGGGCAGCGGGGGGGCGTCCTACGAGCAGTACTTC. Protein: CASRGSGGASYEQYF.

The table lists this clonotype with a few counts. V is TRBV28 and J is TRBJ2-3; D not resolved. The V gene's germline CDR1 is MDHEN and CDR2 SYDVKM. This CDR3 has 14 amino acids. Trimming shortened V by 0 bases and J by 0 bases, and 4 bases separated the two germline ends. Written as DNA, the CDR3 is TGTGCCAGCAGTTTATGGTCTAGCACAGATACGCAGTATTTT. Protein: CASSLWSSTDTQYF.

With respect to this clonotype: A junction boundary mismatches the germline segment, possibly from a read error. This chain joins TRBV5-1 and TRBJ2-7, with D possibly matching TRBD1 (6 bases). The CDR3 length is 15 residues. CDR1 and CDR2 from the germline V gene are SGHRS and YFSETQ. Here the CDR3 reads CASSLEVQGSSEQYF. CDR3 DNA: TGCGCCAGCAGCTTGGAAGTTCAGGGGTCCTCCGAGCAGTACTTC.

This clonotype has a count of ten or more. The chain has TRBV27 and TRBJ1-1; a possible D gene is TRBD1 (6 bases). Germline V CDR1 and CDR2: MNHEY, SMNVEV (reference sequence). The CDR3 runs to 13 residues. V gave up 5 bases and J gave up 1 base, with 8 bases separating them. CDR3 in amino acids: CASSTGPNTEAFF. The CDR3 bases are TGTGCCAGCAGTACAGGGCCGAACACTGAAGCTTTCTTT.

This clonotype was recorded a few times. The genes are TRBV11-2 and TRBJ1-2, with D maybe TRBD1 (5 bases). Germline CDR1 is SGHAT and CDR2 is FQNNGV. Trimming pared 0 bases from V and 9 bases from J, leaving 17 bases between. This CDR3 region has 15 residues. The DNA for the CDR3 is TGTGCCAGCAGCTTAGATCTGGGGCCCAGCGAGAGCTACACCTTC. This sequence encodes CASSLDLGPSESYTF. Drawing the rest from reference TRBV11-2 and TRBJ1-2, the complete variable domain is EAGVAQSPRYKIIEKRQSVAFWCNPISGHATLYWYQQILGQGPKLLIQFQNNGVVDDSQLPKDRFSAERLKGVDSTLKIQPAKLEDSAVYLCASSLDLGPSESYTFGSGTRLTVV.

V gene TRBV27 combines with J gene TRBJ1-2; 7 nucleotides line up with TRBD1. The length of the CDR3 is 14 residues. From germline, CDR1 is MNHEY and CDR2 SMNVEV (reference sequence). Trimming removed 5 bases from V and 1 base from J; junction bases left unmatched: 4. This CDR3 is CASSRQGLNYGYTF. CDR3 nucleotides: TGTGCCAGCAGTCGACAGGGACTTAACTATGGCTACACCTTC.

The rearrangement uses TRBV11-1 and TRBJ2-5; D possibly corresponds to TRBD1 (6 bases). CDR3 length: 14 amino acids. The V gene lost 9 bases and the J gene lost 4 bases, with 18 bases spanning the gap. Germline loops: CDR1 SGHAT, CDR2 FQDESV (reference sequence). For the CDR3, the DNA is TGTGCCAGTGAGGAAACAGGGATACGAGAGACCCAGTACTTC. Its protein product is CASEETGIRETQYF.

This clonotype was counted at least ten times. This CDR3 is CATSRSWQRNTEAFF. Here the CDR3 DNA reads TGTGCCACCAGCAGGTCGTGGCAGAGGAACACTGAAGCTTTCTTT. J is TRBJ1-1 and V is TRBV15; D gene uncertain. Trimming left V 3 bases short and J 1 base short, with 12 bases between. Germline values: CDR1 LNHNV, CDR2 YYDKDF (reference sequence). CDR3 length: 15 amino acids.

This clonotype was detected once. V gene TRBV7-8 combines with J gene TRBJ1-5, with D perhaps matching TRBD1 (6 bases). Germline CDR1 is SGHVS and CDR2 is FQNEAQ. V was shortened by 2 bases and J by 6 bases, with 14 bases between the two germline ends. The CDR3 has 15 residues. CDR3: CASSLSGGRSQPQHF. The CDR3 region has the DNA TGTGCCAGCAGCTTATCGGGGGGGCGAAGTCAGCCCCAGCATTTT.

The sample holds many counts of this clonotype. J is TRBJ2-7 and V is TRBV4-3; D is undetermined. The germline V gene has CDR1 LGHNA and CDR2 YSLEER. The ends were cut back, 5 bases at V and 0 bases at J, with 11 bases in the middle. The CDR3 has 14 residues. CDR3 DNA: TGCGCCAGCAGCAGGGATGAAAGCTCCTACGAGCAGTACTTC. It yields the protein CASSRDESSYEQYF.

The chain combines TRBV2 with TRBJ2-3, with a weak D call TRBD1 (5 bases). V gave up 6 bases and J gave up 2 bases, with 9 bases separating them. This CDR3 contains 13 residues. Per the germline V gene, CDR1 is SNHLY and CDR2 is FYNNEI. Written as DNA, the CDR3 is TGTGCCAGCAGAAACAGGTACACAGATACGCAGTATTTT. It specifies CASRNRYTDTQYF.

The V gene is TRBV20-1, the J gene TRBJ2-5, with D possibly called TRBD1 or TRBD2 (5 bases each). Deletions cut 4 bases from V and 5 bases from J, with 20 bases between. The CDR3 consists of 15 residues. Germline-derived CDR1 and CDR2 are DFQATT and SNEGSKA (reference sequence). CDR3: CSANTGLGSLETQYF. CDR3 nucleotide sequence: TGCAGTGCTAATACAGGCCTGGGGAGTTTGGAGACCCAGTACTTC.

This clonotype turned up a few times. V is TRBV4-3 and J is TRBJ2-6; no reliable D call. CDR3 size: 16 residues. V lost 0 bases and J 1 base, leaving 7 bases between the germline ends. CDR1 LGHNA and CDR2 YSLEER come from the germline V gene. CDR3 coding DNA: TGCGCCAGCAGCCAAGATTGGACGTCTGGGGCCAACGTCCTGACTTTC. This sequence encodes CASSQDWTSGANVLTF.

This clonotype appeared a few times. The chain combines TRBV2 with TRBJ2-7; D is unresolved. This CDR3 region has 15 residues. Trimming left V 1 base short and J 3 bases short, with 13 bases between. Looked up from germline, CDR1 is SNHLY and CDR2 is FYNNEI. CDR3 DNA: TGTGCCAGCAGTGAAGTGGTGGGTGTGGGCTACGAGCAGTACTTC. Its protein is CASSEVVGVGYEQYF.

The chain couples TRBV14 to TRBJ2-5; 7 nucleotides align to TRBD1. The CDR3 totals 15 residues. Germline V gene data show CDR1 as SGHDN and CDR2 as FVKESK. With V trimmed by 4 bases and J by 3 bases, 8 bases remained unmatched. The CDR3 region has the DNA TGTGCCAGCAGCCCAAGGGACAGCCGAAAAGAGACCCAGTACTTC. Residues: CASSPRDSRKETQYF.